This section outlines one T cell receptor (beta chain) sequence together with its context. The sample is drawn from a study of shared T cell receptors in the human thymus. Profiled with immunoSEQ multiplex PCR; TCRdb holds only in-frame clones, not every one. The repertoire holds some 720,000 clones, with around 89% as singletons. From germline, CDR1 is SNHLY and CDR2 FYNNEI. Losses at the gene ends were 1 base for V and 4 bases for J; bases not matched to a gene: 24. This CDR3 is built from 21 residues. The same specimen was also included in a second study, on human thymus T cells. This second report adds: From resections taken during corrective heart surgery, the thymus tissue was obtained. Overlap was high between thymic repertoires from unrelated individuals, as reported in related research.

The source is a boy younger than two with a congenital heart defect. Sample: thymocytes. The J gene is TRBJ2-5, the V gene TRBV2; 7 bases align to TRBD2. CDR3 sequence (DNA): TGTGCCAGCAGTGAAGTCGGGCTCCGGGAGGTCTGGGTCGAGTTCGGAGAGACCCAGTACTTC. Residues: CASSEVGLREVWVEFGETQYF.